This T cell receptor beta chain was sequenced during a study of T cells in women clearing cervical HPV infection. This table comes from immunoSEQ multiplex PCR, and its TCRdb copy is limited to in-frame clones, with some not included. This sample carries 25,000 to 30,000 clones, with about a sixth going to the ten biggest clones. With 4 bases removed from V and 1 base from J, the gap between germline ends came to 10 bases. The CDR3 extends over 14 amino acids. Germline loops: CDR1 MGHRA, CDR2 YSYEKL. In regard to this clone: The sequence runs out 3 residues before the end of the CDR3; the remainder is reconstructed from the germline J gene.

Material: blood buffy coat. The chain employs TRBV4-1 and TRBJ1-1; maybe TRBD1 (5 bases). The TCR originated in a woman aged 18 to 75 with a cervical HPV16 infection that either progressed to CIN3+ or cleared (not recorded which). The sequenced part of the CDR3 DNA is TGCGCCAGCAGCCCCCGAGACAGGAACACTGAA. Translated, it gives CASSPRDRNTE. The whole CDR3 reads CASSPRDRNTEAFF.